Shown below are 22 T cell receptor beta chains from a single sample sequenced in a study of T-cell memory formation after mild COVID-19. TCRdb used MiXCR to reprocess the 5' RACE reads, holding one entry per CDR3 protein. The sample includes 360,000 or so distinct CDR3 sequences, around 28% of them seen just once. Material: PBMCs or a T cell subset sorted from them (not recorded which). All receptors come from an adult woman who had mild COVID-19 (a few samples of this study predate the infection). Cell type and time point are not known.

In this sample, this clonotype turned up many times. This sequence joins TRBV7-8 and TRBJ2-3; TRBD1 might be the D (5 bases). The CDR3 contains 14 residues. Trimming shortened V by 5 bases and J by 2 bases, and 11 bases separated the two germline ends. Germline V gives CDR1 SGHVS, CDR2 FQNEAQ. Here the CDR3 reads CASSEEGATDTQYF. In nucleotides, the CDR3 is TGTGCCAGCAGCGAAGAAGGGGCCACAGATACGCAGTATTTT.

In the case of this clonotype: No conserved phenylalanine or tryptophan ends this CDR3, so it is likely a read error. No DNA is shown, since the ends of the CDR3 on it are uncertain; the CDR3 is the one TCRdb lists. CDR3 sequence: CAISGPRYI. The chain couples TRBV10-3 to TRBJ2-1. The CDR3 length equals 9 residues, ends included. Germline values: CDR1 ENHRY, CDR2 SYGVKD.

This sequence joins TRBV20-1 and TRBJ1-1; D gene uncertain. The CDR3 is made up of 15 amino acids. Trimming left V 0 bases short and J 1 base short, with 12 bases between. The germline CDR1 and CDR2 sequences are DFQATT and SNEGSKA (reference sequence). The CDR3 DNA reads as TGCAGTGCTAGAGATCCTGACAAGGGGAACACTGAAGCTTTCTTT. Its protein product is CSARDPDKGNTEAFF.

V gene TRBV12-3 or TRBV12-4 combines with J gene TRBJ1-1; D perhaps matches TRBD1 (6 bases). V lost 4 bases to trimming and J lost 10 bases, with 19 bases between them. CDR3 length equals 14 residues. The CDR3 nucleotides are TGTGCCAGCAGTTACTCAGGGGCAAGCCCTGGAGCTTTCTTT. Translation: CASSYSGASPGAFF.

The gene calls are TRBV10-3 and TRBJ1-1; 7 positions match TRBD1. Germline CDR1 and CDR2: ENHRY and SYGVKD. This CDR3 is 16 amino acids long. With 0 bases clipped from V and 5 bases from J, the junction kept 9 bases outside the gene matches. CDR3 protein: CAISESGSQGGTEAFF. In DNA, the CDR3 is TGTGCCATCAGTGAGTCCGGTAGTCAGGGGGGGACTGAAGCTTTCTTT.

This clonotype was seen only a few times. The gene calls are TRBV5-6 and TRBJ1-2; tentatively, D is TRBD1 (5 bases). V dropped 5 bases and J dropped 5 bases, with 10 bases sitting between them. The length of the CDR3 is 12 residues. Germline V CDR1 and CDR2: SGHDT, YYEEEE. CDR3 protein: CASRVDTYGYTF. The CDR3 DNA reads TGTGCCAGCAGGGTGGACACGTATGGCTACACCTTC.

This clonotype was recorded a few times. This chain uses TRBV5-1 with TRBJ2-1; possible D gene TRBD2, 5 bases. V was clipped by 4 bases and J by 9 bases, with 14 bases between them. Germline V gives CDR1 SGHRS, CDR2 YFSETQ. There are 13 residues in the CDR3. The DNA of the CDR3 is TGCGCCAGCAGCCCGGACTTGGGTGGTGAGCAGTTCTTC. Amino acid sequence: CASSPDLGGEQFF.

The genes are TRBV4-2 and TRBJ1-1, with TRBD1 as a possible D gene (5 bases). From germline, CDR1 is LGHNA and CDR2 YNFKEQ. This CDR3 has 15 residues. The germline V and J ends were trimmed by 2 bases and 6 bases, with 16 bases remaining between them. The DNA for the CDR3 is TGTGCCAGCAGCCAACCCCAGGCGGGGGTAGCTGAAGCTTTCTTT. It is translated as CASSQPQAGVAEAFF.

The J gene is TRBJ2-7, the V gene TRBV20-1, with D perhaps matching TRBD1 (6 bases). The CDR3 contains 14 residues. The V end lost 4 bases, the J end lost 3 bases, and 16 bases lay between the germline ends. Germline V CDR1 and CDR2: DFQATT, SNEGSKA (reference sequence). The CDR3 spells CSATPEQGFYEQYF. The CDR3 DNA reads TGCAGTGCTACCCCGGAACAGGGCTTCTACGAGCAGTACTTC.

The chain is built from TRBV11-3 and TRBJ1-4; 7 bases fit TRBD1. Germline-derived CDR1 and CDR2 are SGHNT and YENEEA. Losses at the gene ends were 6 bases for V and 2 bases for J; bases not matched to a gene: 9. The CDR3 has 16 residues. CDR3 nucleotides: TGTGCCAGCAGTCAGGGGGGCATCTTTACTAATGAAAAACTGTTTTTT. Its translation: CASSQGGIFTNEKLFF.

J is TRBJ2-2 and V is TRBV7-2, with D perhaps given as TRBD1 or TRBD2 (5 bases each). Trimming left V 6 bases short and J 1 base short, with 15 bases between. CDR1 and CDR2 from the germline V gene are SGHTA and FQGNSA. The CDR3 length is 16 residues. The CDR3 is CASRPPGRGNTGELFF. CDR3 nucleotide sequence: TGTGCCAGCAGACCGCCGGGACGGGGGAACACCGGGGAGCTGTTTTTT.

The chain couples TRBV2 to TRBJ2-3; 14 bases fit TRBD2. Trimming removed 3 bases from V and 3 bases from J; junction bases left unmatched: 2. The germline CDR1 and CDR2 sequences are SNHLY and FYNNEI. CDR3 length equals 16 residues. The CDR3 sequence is CASSDGLAGGTDTQYF. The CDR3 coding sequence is TGTGCCAGCAGTGATGGACTAGCGGGAGGAACAGATACGCAGTATTTT.

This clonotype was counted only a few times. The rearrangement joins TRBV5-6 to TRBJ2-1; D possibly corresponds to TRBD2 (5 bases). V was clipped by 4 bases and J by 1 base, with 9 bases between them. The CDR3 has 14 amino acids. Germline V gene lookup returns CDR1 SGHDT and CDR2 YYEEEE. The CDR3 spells CASSDGVSYNEQFF. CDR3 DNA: TGTGCCAGCAGCGACGGGGTTTCCTACAATGAGCAGTTCTTC.

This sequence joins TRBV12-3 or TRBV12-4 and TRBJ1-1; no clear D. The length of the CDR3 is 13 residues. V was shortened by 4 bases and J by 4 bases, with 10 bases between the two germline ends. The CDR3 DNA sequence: TGTGCCAGCAGTTCCCGAATTGGCACTGAAGCTTTCTTT. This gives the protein CASSSRIGTEAFF.

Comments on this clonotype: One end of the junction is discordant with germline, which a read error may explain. CDR3 sequence: CASRATLAGGPIVF. In nucleotides, the CDR3 is TGTGCCAGCAGGGCGACACTAGCGGGGGGGCCAATTGTCTTC. The genes are TRBV6-5 and TRBJ2-1, with 13 nucleotides matching TRBD2. This CDR3 is built from 14 residues. Germline V gene sequence: CDR1 MNHEY, CDR2 SVGAGI.

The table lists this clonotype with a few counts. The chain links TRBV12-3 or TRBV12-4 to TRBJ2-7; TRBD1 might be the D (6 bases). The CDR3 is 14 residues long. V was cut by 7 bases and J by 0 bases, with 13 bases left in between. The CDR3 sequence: CASKQGYASYEQYF. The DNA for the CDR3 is TGTGCCAGCAAACAGGGTTACGCCTCCTACGAGCAGTACTTC.

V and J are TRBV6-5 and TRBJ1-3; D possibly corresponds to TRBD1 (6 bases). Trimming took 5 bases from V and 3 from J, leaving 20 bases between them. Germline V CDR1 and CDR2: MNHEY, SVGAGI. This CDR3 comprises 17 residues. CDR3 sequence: CASSHLSGTSVGNTIYF. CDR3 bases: TGTGCCAGCAGTCATCTTTCCGGGACATCGGTTGGAAACACCATATATTTT.

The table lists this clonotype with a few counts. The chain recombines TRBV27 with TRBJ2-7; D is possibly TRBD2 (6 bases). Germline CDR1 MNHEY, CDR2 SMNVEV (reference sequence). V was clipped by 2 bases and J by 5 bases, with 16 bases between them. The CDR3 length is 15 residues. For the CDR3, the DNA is TGTGCCAGCAGTTTAACTCGACTAGATTCGAACGAGCAGTACTTC. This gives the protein CASSLTRLDSNEQYF.

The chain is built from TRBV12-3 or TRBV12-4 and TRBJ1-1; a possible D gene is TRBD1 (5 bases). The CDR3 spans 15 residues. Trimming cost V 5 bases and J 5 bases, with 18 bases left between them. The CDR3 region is CASSQERGWGTEAFF. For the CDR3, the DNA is TGTGCCAGCAGTCAGGAAAGGGGTTGGGGTACTGAAGCTTTCTTT.

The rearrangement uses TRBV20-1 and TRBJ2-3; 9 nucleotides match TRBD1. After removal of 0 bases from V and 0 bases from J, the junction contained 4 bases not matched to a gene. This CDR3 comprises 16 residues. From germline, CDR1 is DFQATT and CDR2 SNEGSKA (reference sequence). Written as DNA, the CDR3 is TGCAGTGCTAGAGATCCCGGGACAGGGAGCACAGATACGCAGTATTTT. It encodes CSARDPGTGSTDTQYF.

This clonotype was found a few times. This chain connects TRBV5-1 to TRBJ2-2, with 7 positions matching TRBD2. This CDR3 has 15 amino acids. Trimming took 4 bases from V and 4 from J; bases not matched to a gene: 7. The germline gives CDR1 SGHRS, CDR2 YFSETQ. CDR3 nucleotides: TGCGCCAGCAGCGCGGACCGACTAGCCACCGGGGAGCTGTTTTTT. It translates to CASSADRLATGELFF.

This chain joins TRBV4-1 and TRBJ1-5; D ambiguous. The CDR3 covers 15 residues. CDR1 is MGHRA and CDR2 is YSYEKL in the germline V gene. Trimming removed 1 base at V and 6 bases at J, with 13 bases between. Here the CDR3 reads CASSQVAVGGQPQHF. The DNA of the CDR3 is TGCGCCAGCAGCCAAGTGGCCGTGGGAGGTCAGCCCCAGCATTTT.